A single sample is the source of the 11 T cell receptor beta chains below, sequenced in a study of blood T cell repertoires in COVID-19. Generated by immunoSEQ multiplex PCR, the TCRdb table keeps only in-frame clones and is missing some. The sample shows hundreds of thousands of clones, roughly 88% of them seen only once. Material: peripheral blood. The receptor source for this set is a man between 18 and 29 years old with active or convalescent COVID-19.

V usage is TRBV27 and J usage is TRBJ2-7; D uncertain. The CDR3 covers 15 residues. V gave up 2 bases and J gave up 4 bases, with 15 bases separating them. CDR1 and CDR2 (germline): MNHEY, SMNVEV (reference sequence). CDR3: CASSLTPKSGYEQYF. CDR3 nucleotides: TGTGCCAGCAGTTTAACCCCTAAGTCCGGGTACGAGCAGTACTTC.

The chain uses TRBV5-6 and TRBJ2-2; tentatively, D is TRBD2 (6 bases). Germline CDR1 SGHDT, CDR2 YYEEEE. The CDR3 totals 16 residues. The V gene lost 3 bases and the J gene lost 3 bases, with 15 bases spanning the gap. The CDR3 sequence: CASSSGEGRYTGELFF. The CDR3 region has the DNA TGTGCCAGCAGCTCGGGAGAGGGCCGGTACACCGGGGAGCTGTTTTTT.

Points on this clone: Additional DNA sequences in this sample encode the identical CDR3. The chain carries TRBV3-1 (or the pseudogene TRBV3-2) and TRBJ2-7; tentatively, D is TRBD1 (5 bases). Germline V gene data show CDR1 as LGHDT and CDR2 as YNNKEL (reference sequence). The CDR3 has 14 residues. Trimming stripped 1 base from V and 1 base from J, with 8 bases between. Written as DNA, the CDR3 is TGTGCCAGCAGCCAAGTTAGGGGATCCTACGAGCAGTACTTC. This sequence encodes CASSQVRGSYEQYF.

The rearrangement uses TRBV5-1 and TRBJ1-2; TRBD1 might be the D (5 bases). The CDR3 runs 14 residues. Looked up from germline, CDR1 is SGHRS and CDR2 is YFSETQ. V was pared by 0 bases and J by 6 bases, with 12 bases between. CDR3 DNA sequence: TGCGCCAGCAGCTTGGCTTCAGGGTCAGATGGCTACACCTTC. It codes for CASSLASGSDGYTF.

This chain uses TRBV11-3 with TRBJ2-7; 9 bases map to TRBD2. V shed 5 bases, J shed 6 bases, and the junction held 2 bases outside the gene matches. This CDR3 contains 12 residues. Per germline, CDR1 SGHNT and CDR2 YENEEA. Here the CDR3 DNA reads TGTGCCAGCAGCGGTAGCGGGGGCGAGCAGTACTTC. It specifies CASSGSGGEQYF.

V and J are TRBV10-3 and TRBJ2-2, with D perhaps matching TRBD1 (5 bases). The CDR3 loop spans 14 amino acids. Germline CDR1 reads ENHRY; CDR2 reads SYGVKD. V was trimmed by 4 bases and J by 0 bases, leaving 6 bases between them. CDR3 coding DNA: TGTGCCATCAGTGCAGGGCCGAACACCGGGGAGCTGTTTTTT. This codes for CAISAGPNTGELFF.

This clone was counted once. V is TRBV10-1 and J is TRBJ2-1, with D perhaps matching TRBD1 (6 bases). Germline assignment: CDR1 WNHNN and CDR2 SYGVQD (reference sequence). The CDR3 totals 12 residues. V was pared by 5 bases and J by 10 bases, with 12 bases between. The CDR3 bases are TGCGCCAGCAGTTACACAGGGACGGAGCAGTTCTTC. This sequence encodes CASSYTGTEQFF.

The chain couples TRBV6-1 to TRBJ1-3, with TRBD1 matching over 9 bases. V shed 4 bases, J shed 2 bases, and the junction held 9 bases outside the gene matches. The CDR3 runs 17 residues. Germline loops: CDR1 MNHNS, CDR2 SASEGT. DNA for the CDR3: TGTGCCAGCAGTGCAAAGGACAGGGGTTATACTGGAAACACCATATATTTT. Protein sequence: CASSAKDRGYTGNTIYF.

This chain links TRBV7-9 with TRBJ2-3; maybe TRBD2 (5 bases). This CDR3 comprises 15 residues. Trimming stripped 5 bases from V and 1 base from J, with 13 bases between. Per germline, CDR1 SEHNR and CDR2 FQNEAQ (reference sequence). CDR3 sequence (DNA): TGTGCCAGCAGCCGTAGCGTAACGGGCACAGATACGCAGTATTTT. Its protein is CASSRSVTGTDTQYF.

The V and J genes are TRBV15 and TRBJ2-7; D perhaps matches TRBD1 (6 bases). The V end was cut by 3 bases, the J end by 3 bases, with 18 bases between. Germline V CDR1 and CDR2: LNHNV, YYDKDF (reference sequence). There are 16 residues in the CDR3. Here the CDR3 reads CATSSIRTETNYEQYF. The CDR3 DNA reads TGTGCCACCAGCAGCATTCGGACAGAGACCAACTACGAGCAGTACTTC. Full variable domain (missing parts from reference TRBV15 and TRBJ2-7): DAMVIQNPRYQVTQFGKPVTLSCSQTLNHNVMYWYQQKSSQAPKLLFHYYDKDFNNEADTPDNFQSRRPNTSFCFLDIRSPGLGDTAMYLCATSSIRTETNYEQYFGPGTRLTVT.

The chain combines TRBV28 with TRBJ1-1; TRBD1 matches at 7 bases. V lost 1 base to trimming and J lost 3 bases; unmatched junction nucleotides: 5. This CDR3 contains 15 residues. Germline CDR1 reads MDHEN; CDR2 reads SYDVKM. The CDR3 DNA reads TGTGCCAGCAGTTTATCCGACAGGGACGACACTGAAGCTTTCTTT. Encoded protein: CASSLSDRDDTEAFF.